This T cell receptor beta chain was identified in a study of regulatory T cells in long-lasting Graves disease. Findings and limits, study-wide: It is possible that accuracy was reduced by the small size of the sample.

Trimming stripped 3 bases from V and 1 base from J, with 10 bases between. This CDR3 is 14 amino acids long. In germline, CDR1 is MDHEN, CDR2 SYDVKM. This clonotype was observed at least ten times. Its antigen is not identified. Time point denoted: newly diagnosed GD, antithyroid drugs for less than 3 months. PBMCs provided the RNA from which the TCR library was made. According to the study, TCR beta libraries were built with iRepertoire HTBI primers and CDR3-region Arm-PCR. TCRdb re-called the multiplex PCR reads with MiXCR, one entry per CDR3 protein. The sample consists of under 500,000 distinct CDR3 sequences, 16% of them appearing once. This sample was also put to use in a study of T cells in Graves' hyperthyroidism and ophthalmopathy. As that report states: On the basis of clinical symptoms, serum thyroxine and TRAb, thyroid ultrasound and orbital computed tomography, diagnoses were made. Most clonotypes expanded in the thyroid (above 0.001) were also present in blood.

This TCR was sampled from a woman aged 25 to 39 with Graves disease. Sequencing used peripheral blood mononuclear cells (PBMCs), obtained at new diagnosis, from a patient treated with antithyroid drugs. The chain has TRBV28 and TRBJ2-7; possibly TRBD1 for D (5 bases). As DNA, the CDR3 is TGTGCCAGCAGTTTCTCCGACAGTTCCTACGAGCAGTACTTC. Encoded protein: CASSFSDSSYEQYF.